This T cell receptor (beta chain) was documented in a study of OX40 agonist ivuxolimab in advanced cancers. The data were produced by immunoSEQ multiplex PCR, yet TCRdb's version contains in-frame clones alone and is incomplete. Among some 50,000 clones listed, 75% to 90% were seen once. Germline CDR1 LGHNA, CDR2 YSLEER. This CDR3 has 18 amino acids. The J segment lost 4 bases and the V segment lost 0 bases, leaving 10 bases of the junction unmatched. Relative to its sample, this clone is medium-sized. The sequencing used CD4+ or CD8+ T cells sorted from blood, collected in a trial of the OX40 agonist ivuxolimab. This clonotype was sampled from an adult with an advanced solid tumor such as melanoma, head and neck, liver or kidney cancer. The chain uses TRBV4-3 and TRBJ2-7; 12 bases map to TRBD2. DNA for the CDR3: TGCGCCAGCAGCCAAGATACAGCCTCGACTAGCGGGAGTTACGAGCAGTACTTC. It encodes CASSQDTASTSGSYEQYF.